This TCR delta chain was sequenced during a study of gamma-delta T cells after stem cell transplantation. Worth noting for this clone: Its ends do not fully match the called genes, so a read error is possible.

TCRdb reanalyzed the RT-PCR reads using CATT. Of 13,000 or so delta-chain clones listed, 30% to 35% were seen once; the top ten hold about 3.8%. The CDR3 has 19 residues. Germline CDR1 reads TSWWSYY; CDR2 reads QGS. V and J are TRDV1 and TRDJ1; 7 bases line up with TRDD3. The sequence derives from a human donor. It is not recorded whose cells these are; they may come from a transplant donor. The sample comprised gamma-delta T cells. CDR3 nucleotides: TGTGCTATTGGGGCCAAAACCAGATCGGGGGATCCGTACACCGATAAGCTCATCTTT. It yields the protein CAIGAKTRSGDPYTDKLIF.